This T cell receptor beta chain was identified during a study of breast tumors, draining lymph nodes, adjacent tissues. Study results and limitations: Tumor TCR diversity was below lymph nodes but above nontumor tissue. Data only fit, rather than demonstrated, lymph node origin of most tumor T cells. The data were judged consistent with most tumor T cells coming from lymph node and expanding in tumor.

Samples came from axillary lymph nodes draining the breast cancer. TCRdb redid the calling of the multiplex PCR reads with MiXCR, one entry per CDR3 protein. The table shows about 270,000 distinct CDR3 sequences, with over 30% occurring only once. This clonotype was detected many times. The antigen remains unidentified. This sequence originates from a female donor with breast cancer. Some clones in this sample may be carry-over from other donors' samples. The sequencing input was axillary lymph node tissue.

CDR3 sequence: CASSSWTGNTGELFF. CDR3 bases: TGTGCCAGCAGTTCATGGACAGGGAACACCGGGGAGCTGTTTTTT. The chain combines TRBV12-3 or TRBV12-4 with TRBJ2-2; TRBD1 matches at 7 bases. V gave up 4 bases and J gave up 1 base; unmatched junction bases: 3. This CDR3 region has 15 residues.